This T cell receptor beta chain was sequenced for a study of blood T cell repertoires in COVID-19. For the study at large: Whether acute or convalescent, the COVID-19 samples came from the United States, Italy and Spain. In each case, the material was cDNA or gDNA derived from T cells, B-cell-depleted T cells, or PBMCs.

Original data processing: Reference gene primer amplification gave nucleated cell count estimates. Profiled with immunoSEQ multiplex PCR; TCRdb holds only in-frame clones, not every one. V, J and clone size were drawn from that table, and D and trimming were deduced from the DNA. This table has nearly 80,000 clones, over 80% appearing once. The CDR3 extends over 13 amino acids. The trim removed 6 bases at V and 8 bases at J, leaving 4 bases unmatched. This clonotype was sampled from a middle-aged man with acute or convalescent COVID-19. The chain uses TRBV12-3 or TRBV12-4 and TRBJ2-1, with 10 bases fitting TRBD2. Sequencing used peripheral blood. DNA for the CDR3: TGTGCCAGCAGGCCAGGGACTAGCGATGAGCAGTTCTTC. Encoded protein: CASRPGTSDEQFF.